The 17 T cell receptor beta chains listed next were all sequenced from one sample in a study of blood T cell repertoires in COVID-19. TCRdb keeps only in-frame clones here, not all; method: immunoSEQ multiplex PCR. The table shows 52,000 or so clones, with 70% to 85% occurring only once. The sample comprised peripheral blood. The receptors shown here come from a human donor in a cohort sampled during active COVID-19.

The chain is built from TRBV2 and TRBJ2-1; D not resolved. The CDR3 length is 10 residues. Germline V gene data show CDR1 as SNHLY and CDR2 as FYNNEI. Trimming took off 6 bases at V and 8 bases at J, with 5 bases between the two ends. CDR3 DNA: TGTGCCAGCAGAGCCCATGAGCAGTTCTTC. This sequence encodes CASRAHEQFF.

This clone was seen only once. This chain joins TRBV27 and TRBJ1-1; no firm D call. The V end lost 2 bases, the J end lost 1 base, and 5 bases lay between the germline ends. In germline, CDR1 is MNHEY, CDR2 SMNVEV (reference sequence). The CDR3 consists of 13 residues. This CDR3 reads CASSLEQNTEAFF. CDR3 nucleotides: TGTGCCAGCAGTTTAGAACAGAACACTGAAGCTTTCTTT.

The V call is TRBV11-2, the J call TRBJ2-7; tentative D call: TRBD2 (6 bases). The CDR3 extends over 14 amino acids. Looked up from germline, CDR1 is SGHAT and CDR2 is FQNNGV. Deletions cut 1 base from V and 3 bases from J, with 10 bases between. CDR3 coding DNA: TGTGCCAGCAGCTTAGGTAATAGCGGCTACGAGCAGTACTTC. This sequence encodes CASSLGNSGYEQYF.

The chain carries TRBV5-1 and TRBJ2-7, with 10 bases fitting TRBD1. Germline lookup yields CDR1 SGHRS and CDR2 YFSETQ. The CDR3 consists of 15 residues. V was pared by 2 bases and J by 3 bases, with 5 bases of the junction left unmatched. This chain's CDR3 is CASSLLGQGGYEQYF. The DNA of the CDR3 is TGCGCCAGCAGCTTATTAGGACAGGGGGGCTACGAGCAGTACTTC.

The V and J genes are TRBV5-1 and TRBJ2-1; 7 nucleotides align to TRBD2. The J segment lost 0 bases and the V segment lost 0 bases, leaving 6 bases of the junction unmatched. CDR3 length equals 17 residues. Germline assignment: CDR1 SGHRS and CDR2 YFSETQ. DNA of the CDR3: TGCGCCAGCAGCTTGGGCGGCGGGGGAGGCTCCTACAATGAGCAGTTCTTC. Translation: CASSLGGGGGSYNEQFF.

The chain carries TRBV3-1 (or the pseudogene TRBV3-2) and TRBJ2-1; no clear D gene. Germline CDR1 and CDR2: LGHDT and YNNKEL (reference sequence). V lost 3 bases to trimming and J lost 5 bases, with 17 bases between them. The CDR3 consists of 16 residues. DNA for the CDR3: TGTGCCAGCAGCCACCCCAGTAGAGGTGCACACAATGAGCAGTTCTTC. Amino acid sequence: CASSHPSRGAHNEQFF.

The chain joins TRBV5-1 to TRBJ2-3, with 7 bases lining up with TRBD1. CDR1 SGHRS and CDR2 YFSETQ come from the germline V gene. The CDR3 sequence is 18 residues long. Germline trimming cut 1 base from V and 1 base from J; bases unmatched to any gene: 12. CDR3 region: CASSLTGVGVRGTDTQYF. The CDR3, as DNA: TGCGCCAGCAGCTTGACAGGGGTCGGTGTTCGGGGCACAGATACGCAGTATTTT.

The chain combines TRBV12-5 with TRBJ2-1; 7 nucleotides line up with TRBD1. Losses at the gene ends were 1 base for V and 0 bases for J; bases not matched to a gene: 3. The length of the CDR3 is 16 residues. Germline V gene lookup returns CDR1 LGHNT and CDR2 FRNRAP. The CDR3 DNA is TGTGCTAGTGGTTTGGCCCGGACAGGCTCCTACAATGAGCAGTTCTTC. Translation: CASGLARTGSYNEQFF.

This clone showed up just a few times. The CDR3 DNA reads TGCGCCAGCCCCCCGGTCAGGGCAAGCTCCTACGAGCAGTACTTC. Its translation is CASPPVRASSYEQYF. This rearrangement joins TRBV4-1 to TRBJ2-7; a weak D match, TRBD1 (5 bases). V gave up 8 bases and J gave up 0 bases, with 17 bases separating them. This CDR3 comprises 15 residues. Germline CDR1 is MGHRA and CDR2 is YSYEKL.

This clone was counted a single time. The J gene is TRBJ1-5, the V gene TRBV18, with 7 nucleotides matching TRBD1. This CDR3 has 16 residues. J gave up 6 bases and V 2 bases, and 10 bases lay outside the gene matches. The germline V gene has CDR1 KGHSH and CDR2 LQKENI. The CDR3, as DNA: TGTGCCAGCTCACCATGGGGTACAGGGGCTTCTCAGCCCCAGCATTTT. Amino acids: CASSPWGTGASQPQHF.

The chain carries TRBV2 and TRBJ1-5; TRBD1 matches 8 bases. The CDR3 consists of 14 residues. Germline lookup yields CDR1 SNHLY and CDR2 FYNNEI. V lost 6 bases, J lost 9 bases, and 10 bases stayed unmatched. The chain's CDR3 is CASRADRGRTPQHF. The CDR3 nucleotides are TGTGCCAGCAGAGCAGACAGGGGTCGTACGCCCCAGCATTTT.

The CDR3 reads CASRGGQGKLDTQYF. The CDR3 nucleotides are TGTGCCAGCAGGGGCGGACAGGGGAAATTGGATACGCAGTATTTT. The rearrangement uses TRBV25-1 and TRBJ2-3, with 9 bases that match TRBD1. The CDR3 has 15 residues. V lost 6 bases and J lost 6; bases outside the gene matches: 10. Germline loops: CDR1 MGHDK, CDR2 SYGVNS.

V usage is TRBV29-1 and J usage is TRBJ2-7; unclear D gene. This CDR3 region has 13 residues. V dropped 7 bases and J dropped 0 bases, with 13 bases sitting between them. The germline V gene encodes CDR1 SQVTM and CDR2 ANQGSEA. The CDR3 nucleotides are TGCAGCGCTAAGACGGCTAGCTCCTACGAGCAGTACTTC. Protein sequence: CSAKTASSYEQYF.

This clone appeared once. The chain recombines TRBV4-1 with TRBJ1-2; a possible D gene is TRBD1 (6 bases). V shed 1 base and J shed 7 bases, with 16 bases lying between them. From germline, CDR1 is MGHRA and CDR2 YSYEKL. The CDR3 covers 15 residues. The CDR3 protein is CASSQVFKQGSGYTF. CDR3 nucleotides: TGCGCCAGCAGCCAAGTATTTAAGCAGGGGTCTGGCTACACCTTC.

This chain joins TRBV19 and TRBJ2-7; the match to TRBD2 covers 8 bases. Germline-derived CDR1 and CDR2 are LNHDA and SQIVND (reference sequence). V dropped 5 bases and J dropped 7; count of bases not matched to a gene: 13. This CDR3 contains 15 residues. The CDR3 protein is CASSLTGTSLTEQYF. CDR3 nucleotide sequence: TGTGCCAGTAGTCTAACCGGGACTAGTTTAACAGAGCAGTACTTC. The variable domain in full, with the rest retrieved from reference TRBV19 and TRBJ2-7, is DGGITQSPKYLFRKEGQNVTLSCEQNLNHDAMYWYRQDPGQGLRLIYYSQIVNDFQKGDIAEGYSVSREKKESFPLTVTSAQKNPTAFYLCASSLTGTSLTEQYFGPGTRLTVT.

V and J are TRBV6-4 and TRBJ1-6, with D possibly being TRBD1 (5 bases). V lost 9 bases and J lost 10, with 22 bases in between. Germline V CDR1 and CDR2: MRHNA, SNTAGT. This CDR3 spans 15 amino acids. CDR3 in amino acids: CASNRSRVGKSPLHF. CDR3 DNA: TGTGCCAGTAACAGGTCCCGGGTGGGTAAATCACCCCTCCACTTT.

V is TRBV27 and J is TRBJ2-5; 11 bases map to TRBD2. CDR1 MNHEY and CDR2 SMNVEV come from the germline V gene (reference sequence). The CDR3 has 16 residues. J lost 5 bases, V lost 3 bases, and 8 bases had no gene match. The CDR3 is CASSFWLAGGPETQYF. CDR3 DNA: TGTGCCAGCAGTTTCTGGTTAGCGGGGGGGCCTGAGACCCAGTACTTC.